This T cell receptor beta chain was documented in a study of T cell repertoires in cytomegalovirus infection. TCRdb fed the reads into MiXCR, producing one record per CDR3 protein. The data hold approximately 470,000 distinct CDR3 sequences, with roughly 43% observed a single time. This clonotype was recorded only once. Antigen specificity is unknown. V gave up 8 bases and J gave up 1 base, with 12 bases separating them. The germline gives CDR1 MNHEY, CDR2 SMNVEV (reference sequence). The CDR3 length is 14 residues. The starting material was cultured PBMCs, obtained from culture after CMV antigen stimulation. V gene TRBV27 combines with J gene TRBJ1-5; weak D call: TRBD1 (5 bases). This TCR was sampled from a human donor in good health (CMV status not recorded). Some clones in this sample may be carry-over from other donors' samples. CDR3: CASGRDVSNQPQHF. The CDR3 coding sequence is TGTGCCAGCGGCCGGGACGTAAGCAATCAGCCCCAGCATTTT.